This record concerns one TCR beta chain sequence. The antigen is unknown. This sample is drawn from a study of T cells in Graves' hyperthyroidism and ophthalmopathy. Amplified TCR beta CDR3 regions came from RNA transcripts. HTBI primers were used for first-round RT-PCR of the TCR CDR3. MiXCR, run by TCRdb on the multiplex PCR reads, gives a single entry per CDR3 protein. Of roughly 500,000 distinct CDR3 sequences detected, roughly 46% appear once; the ten largest clones hold 19%. Findings and limits, study-wide: A 13 V-J signature model discriminated ophthalmopathy versus stable hyperthyroidism. The model made its ophthalmopathy prediction, and onset followed a median approximately six months later.

The clonotype comes from an adult woman with Graves' disease, either hyperthyroidism or ophthalmopathy (not recorded which). Sequenced input: peripheral blood or thyroid tissue (not recorded which).

The CDR3 nucleotides are TGTGCCACCAGCCTATACCCAAGGGGACAGGGTAAAACTGAAGCTTTCTTT. It encodes CATSLYPRGQGKTEAFF. The chain links TRBV15 to TRBJ1-1; 9 nucleotides agree with TRBD1. Germline CDR1 LNHNV, CDR2 YYDKDF (reference sequence). V shed 5 bases, J shed 5 bases, and the junction held 15 bases outside the gene matches. The CDR3 runs 17 residues.